This T cell receptor (beta chain) was identified in a study of tumor-infiltrating lymphocytes in oesophageal squamous cell carcinoma. From germline, CDR1 is SNHLY and CDR2 FYNNEI. The CDR3 runs 12 residues. Between the trimmed V and J ends, which lost 6 bases and 5 bases, there was a span of 10 bases. This clonotype was seen repeatedly, ten times or more. TCRdb redid the calling of the PCR reads with MiXCR, one entry per CDR3 protein. Seen here are approximately 12,000 distinct CDR3 sequences, around half observed once, and the top ten hold over 20%. The receptor's source is a male donor with esophageal squamous cell carcinoma. The V and J genes are TRBV2 and TRBJ2-5; D is unclear. The sample consisted of esophageal tumor tissue. CDR3 coding DNA: TGTGCCAGCAGGCAGTCTGGCGAGACCCAGTACTTC. As protein: CASRQSGETQYF. The full variable domain, its missing parts supplied by reference TRBV2 and TRBJ2-5, is EPEVTQTPSHQVTQMGQEVILRCVPISNHLYFYWYRQILGQKVEFLVSFYNNEISEKSEIFDDQFSVERPDGSNFTLKIRSTKLEDSAMYFCASRQSGETQYFGPGTRLLVL.